The 28 T cell receptor beta chains reported below all come from one sample, sequenced in a study of breast tumors, draining lymph nodes, adjacent tissues. TCRdb re-called the multiplex PCR reads through MiXCR, storing one row per CDR3 protein. The repertoire consists of 130,000 or so distinct CDR3 sequences, with about 33% occurring once and the leading ten covering approximately 2.3%. Breast cancer patients provided tissue from their axillary draining lymph nodes. The specimen sequenced was axillary lymph node tissue. The receptors shown here come from a female donor with breast cancer. Some clones in this sample may be carry-over from other donors' samples.

This sequence joins TRBV7-3 and TRBJ1-1, with D unresolved. V was pared by 5 bases and J by 4 bases, with 14 bases between. CDR1 and CDR2 (germline): SGHTA, FQGTGA. This CDR3 comprises 14 residues. For the CDR3, the DNA is TGTGCCAGCAGCGCGGGCCCGGAGAGCACTGAAGCTTTCTTT. It is translated as CASSAGPESTEAFF.

This sequence joins TRBV7-2 and TRBJ2-7; weak D call: TRBD2 (6 bases). Germline lookup yields CDR1 SGHTA and CDR2 FQGNSA. The CDR3 has 15 amino acids. Trimming removed 4 bases at V and 9 bases at J, with 22 bases between. The CDR3 nucleotides read TGTGCCAGCAGCTCCCAACTGGGGGGAGGAGATACGCAGTACGTC. Translation: CASSSQLGGGDTQYV.

This clonotype has a count of ten or more. The chain links TRBV7-2 to TRBJ2-1; 7 positions agree with TRBD1. This CDR3 contains 16 residues. The V gene end was trimmed by 5 bases and the J gene end by 3 bases; junction bases not matched to a gene: 10. The V gene's germline CDR1 is SGHTA and CDR2 FQGNSA. The CDR3 sequence is CASSDRDRGLYNEQFF. CDR3 coding DNA: TGTGCCAGCAGCGATAGGGACAGAGGGCTCTACAATGAGCAGTTCTTC.

This clonotype appeared many times. CDR3 amino acids: CSARSGAPSTDTQYF. The CDR3 DNA follows: TGCAGTGCTCGGTCGGGGGCACCTAGCACAGATACGCAGTATTTT. The genes are TRBV20-1 and TRBJ2-3, with D perhaps given as TRBD1 or TRBD2 (6 bases each). Trimming took 5 bases from V and 0 from J, leaving 15 bases between them. The V gene's germline CDR1 is DFQATT and CDR2 SNEGSKA (reference sequence). The CDR3 consists of 15 residues.

The gene calls are TRBV7-2 and TRBJ2-1, with TRBD2 identical over 9 bases. The germline V gene has CDR1 SGHTA and CDR2 FQGNSA. The V gene end was trimmed by 3 bases and the J gene end by 8 bases; junction bases not matched to a gene: 8. The CDR3 is made up of 15 amino acids. CDR3 sequence reads: CASSFQRGAGDEQFF. CDR3 nucleotides: TGTGCCAGCAGCTTCCAGCGGGGGGCCGGGGATGAGCAGTTCTTC. The whole variable domain, remainder taken from reference TRBV7-2 and TRBJ2-1, is GAGVSQSPSNKVTEKGKDVELRCDPISGHTALYWYRQSLGQGLEFLIYFQGNSAPDKSGLPSDRFSAERTGGSVSTLTIQRTQQEDSAVYLCASSFQRGAGDEQFFGPGTRLTVL.

This clonotype showed up many times. The chain carries TRBV6-5 and TRBJ2-5; D remains ambiguous. The germline gives CDR1 MNHEY, CDR2 SVGAGI. This CDR3 comprises 13 residues. V shed 3 bases and J shed 4 bases, with 9 bases lying between them. CDR3 sequence reads: CASSYSPVETQYF. CDR3 nucleotide sequence: TGTGCCAGCAGTTATTCCCCGGTAGAGACCCAGTACTTC.

The J gene is TRBJ1-1, the V gene TRBV6-6, with D hard to call. Trimming shortened V by 2 bases and J by 3 bases, and 4 bases separated the two germline ends. The germline CDR1 and CDR2 sequences are MNHNY and SVGAGI (reference sequence). There are 12 residues in the CDR3. The CDR3 coding sequence is TGTGCCAGCAGTTACGGGGACACTGAAGCTTTCTTT. It yields the protein CASSYGDTEAFF.

The chain couples TRBV7-9 to TRBJ2-3, with 15 bases identical to TRBD2. CDR1 and CDR2 from the germline V gene are SEHNR and FQNEAQ (reference sequence). The CDR3 consists of 18 residues. With V trimmed by 4 bases and J by 0 bases, 5 bases remained unmatched. CDR3 amino acids: CASSYTGTSGGSTDTQYF. The CDR3 nucleotides read TGTGCCAGCAGCTACACCGGGACTAGCGGGGGGAGCACAGATACGCAGTATTTT.

This clonotype has a count of ten or more. The V call is TRBV5-6, the J call TRBJ2-3; the D is unclear. Germline V gene data show CDR1 as SGHDT and CDR2 as YYEEEE. The length of the CDR3 is 16 residues. The V end lost 0 bases, the J end lost 2 bases, and 13 bases lay between the germline ends. CDR3 protein: CASSLESGWDTDTQYF. CDR3 nucleotide sequence: TGTGCCAGCAGCTTGGAATCAGGCTGGGACACAGATACGCAGTATTTT.

This clonotype was observed at least ten times. The chain carries TRBV12-3 or TRBV12-4 and TRBJ2-1, with TRBD2 matching over 9 bases. The CDR3 loop spans 16 amino acids. V was clipped by 6 bases and J by 2 bases; unmatched bases: 8. In nucleotides, the CDR3 is TGTGCCAGCAGCTCCGAGACTAGCGGAACCTACAATGAGCAGTTCTTC. Protein: CASSSETSGTYNEQFF.

The sample holds many counts of this clonotype. This sequence joins TRBV19 and TRBJ1-5, with 9 bases matching TRBD1. The CDR3 has 14 amino acids. Germline V gene data show CDR1 as LNHDA and CDR2 as SQIVND (reference sequence). V was pared by 4 bases and J by 6 bases, with 4 bases of the junction left unmatched. CDR3: CASSRGQGFQPQHF. In DNA, the CDR3 is TGTGCCAGTAGTAGGGGACAGGGTTTTCAGCCCCAGCATTTT. Drawing the rest from reference TRBV19 and TRBJ1-5, the complete variable domain is DGGITQSPKYLFRKEGQNVTLSCEQNLNHDAMYWYRQDPGQGLRLIYYSQIVNDFQKGDIAEGYSVSREKKESFPLTVTSAQKNPTAFYLCASSRGQGFQPQHFGDGTRLSIL.

At least ten counts were recorded for this clonotype. The chain uses TRBV19 and TRBJ2-3; weak D call: TRBD2 (5 bases). Trimming stripped 9 bases from V and 4 bases from J, with 11 bases between. The CDR3 contains 12 residues. Germline V gene lookup returns CDR1 LNHDA and CDR2 SQIVND (reference sequence). CDR3 sequence reads: CASWEFPDTQYF. The CDR3 DNA follows: TGTGCCAGCTGGGAGTTTCCAGATACGCAGTATTTT.

The sample holds many counts of this clonotype. Given a much more abundant clone one base away, this may be a read error. The gene calls are TRBV7-7 and TRBJ2-5; D could derive from TRBD1 or TRBD2 (7 bases each). The length of the CDR3 is 13 residues. Germline assignment: CDR1 SSHAT and CDR2 FNYEAQ (reference sequence). CDR3 nucleotide sequence: TGTGCTAGCAGCCCCACAGGGGAGGGGGCCCAGTACTTC. Translation gives CASSPTGEGAQYF.

Note on this clonotype: This clone may be a read error of a much larger clone one base away. The rearrangement uses TRBV30 and TRBJ1-3; TRBD1 matches at 8 bases. This CDR3 region has 14 residues. Per germline, CDR1 GTSNPN and CDR2 SVGIG (reference sequence). V gave up 0 bases and J gave up 8 bases; unmatched junction bases: 6. CDR3 amino acids: CAWSVGGTGDTIYF. In DNA, the CDR3 is TGTGCCTGGAGTGTAGGGGGGACAGGAGACACCATATATTTT.

This clonotype was seen at least ten times. Written as DNA, the CDR3 is TGTGCCAGCAGCCCCCGGGACATACGGTACAATGAGCAGTTCTTC. This translates into CASSPRDIRYNEQFF. The chain uses TRBV14 and TRBJ2-1, with D possibly matching TRBD1 (6 bases). The V end lost 4 bases, the J end lost 4 bases, and 14 bases lay between the germline ends. Germline values: CDR1 SGHDN, CDR2 FVKESK. The CDR3 sequence is 15 residues long.

This clonotype has more than one count but fewer than ten. The J gene is TRBJ1-2, the V gene TRBV6-5; no clear D. CDR1 and CDR2 from the germline V gene are MNHEY and SVGAGI. The V gene lost 11 bases and the J gene lost 2 bases, with 18 bases spanning the gap. The CDR3 runs to 14 residues. CDR3 amino acids: CASSLGRINYGYTF. The CDR3, as DNA: TGTGCCTCCTCTCTCGGGAGGATCAACTATGGCTACACCTTC.

This clonotype was seen ten or more times. This chain uses TRBV6-1 with TRBJ2-2, with TRBD1 matching over 9 bases. The germline V gene encodes CDR1 MNHNS and CDR2 SASEGT. J lost 4 bases, V lost 5 bases, and 8 bases had no gene match. This CDR3 spans 16 amino acids. The CDR3 protein is CASSRQGEGGTGELFF. For the CDR3, the DNA is TGTGCCAGCAGTCGACAGGGGGAAGGTGGCACCGGGGAGCTGTTTTTT.

In this sample, this clonotype turned up many times. The V and J genes are TRBV27 and TRBJ1-6; D not resolved. Trimming removed 4 bases at V and 5 bases at J, with 24 bases between. Per germline, CDR1 MNHEY and CDR2 SMNVEV (reference sequence). The CDR3 has 19 residues. CDR3 protein: CASSYGRQYLSADNSPLHF. The CDR3 DNA follows: TGTGCCAGCAGTTACGGGAGGCAGTACTTAAGCGCCGATAATTCACCCCTCCACTTT.

This clonotype was detected ten times or more. The chain carries TRBV6-2 or TRBV6-3 and TRBJ2-1; 7 nucleotides align to TRBD1. The germline gives CDR1 MNHEY, CDR2 SVGEGT. The CDR3 is 13 residues long. Trimming at V came to 7 bases and at J to 9 bases, leaving 9 bases not matched to a gene. The CDR3 DNA is TGTGCCAGCACCTACACAGGGGTGCGTGAGCAGTTCTTC. As protein: CASTYTGVREQFF.

Concerning this clonotype itself: Compared with germline, one end of the junction differs, possibly owing to a read error. CDR3 DNA: TGCGCCAGCAGTGAGCGGGCTAGCGGGGGGCCTGGGACGCAGTATTTT. Protein: CASSERASGGPGTQYF. V usage is TRBV9 and J usage is TRBJ2-3; the match to TRBD2 covers 11 bases. Germline CDR1 and CDR2: SGDLS and YYNGEE. This CDR3 has 16 residues. Full variable domain (outside the CDR3, taken from reference TRBV9 and TRBJ2-3): DSGVTQTPKHLITATGQRVTLRCSPRSGDLSVYWYQQSLDQGLQFLIQYYNGEERAKGNILERFSAQQFPDLHSELNLSSLELGDSALYFCASSERASGGPGTQYFGPGTRLTVL.

The table lists this clonotype with many counts. The chain joins TRBV24-1 to TRBJ2-3, with 9 bases lining up with TRBD1. Germline-derived CDR1 and CDR2 are KGHDR and SFDVKD. V shed 11 bases, J shed 3 bases, and the junction held 5 bases outside the gene matches. This CDR3 has 13 residues. DNA of the CDR3: TGTGCCATCCGGGACAGGGTAACAGATACGCAGTATTTT. The encoded protein is CAIRDRVTDTQYF.

This clonotype was found a few times. A read error is possible here, since a much larger clone lies one base away. The V gene is TRBV5-6, the J gene TRBJ2-3; 9 bases are a match to TRBD1. This CDR3 contains 14 residues. Germline CDR1 SGHDT, CDR2 YYEEEE. The junction had 3 bases not matched to a gene; V was cut back by 3 bases and J by 4 bases. CDR3 region: CASSWDRASDTQYF. Here the CDR3 DNA reads TGTGCCAGCAGCTGGGACAGGGCATCAGATACGCAGTATTTT. The full variable domain, in which reference TRBV5-6 and TRBJ2-3 provide the parts outside the CDR3, is DAGVTQSPTHLIKTRGQQVTLRCSPKSGHDTVSWYQQALGQGPQFIFQYYEEEERQRGNFPDRFSGHQFPNYSSELNVNALLLGDSALYLCASSWDRASDTQYFGPGTRLTVL.

The chain links TRBV7-3 to TRBJ1-1; no definite D call. The CDR3 contains 14 residues. Germline CDR1 SGHTA, CDR2 FQGTGA. V shed 7 bases and J shed 4 bases, with 16 bases lying between them. The CDR3 DNA sequence: TGTGCCAGCACCCTTACGGAGGTGAGCACTGAAGCTTTCTTT. It is translated as CASTLTEVSTEAFF.

This clonotype was picked up one time. One base away lies a much larger clone, so this may be a sequencing read error. This sequence joins TRBV12-3 or TRBV12-4 and TRBJ2-1; D is unresolved. The CDR3 loop spans 15 amino acids. The CDR3 sequence: CASSSFTISYNEQLF. DNA of the CDR3: TGTGCCAGCAGTTCTTTCACGATATCCTACAATGAGCAGCTCTTC.

In its sample, this clonotype was seen once. This rearrangement joins TRBV7-6 to TRBJ2-3; 10 bases fit TRBD1. There are 16 residues in the CDR3. V was clipped by 4 bases and J by 1 base; unmatched bases: 5. CDR1 is SGHVS, CDR2 FNYEAQ, per germline. This CDR3 reads CASSYTGTGGTDTQYF. The CDR3 DNA reads TGTGCCAGCAGCTACACCGGGACAGGGGGCACAGATACGCAGTATTTT.

Turning to this clonotype: A much larger clone lies a single base off, so this may be a read error. V gene TRBV6-1 combines with J gene TRBJ1-3, with D possibly TRBD1 on 5 matching bases. This CDR3 is built from 15 residues. Germline V gives CDR1 MNHNS, CDR2 SASEGT. This chain's CDR3 is CASSTTGFSGNTVYF. The DNA for the CDR3 is TGTGCCAGCAGTACCACAGGTTTCTCTGGAAACACCGTATATTTT.

This sequence joins TRBV20-1 and TRBJ1-5; D not resolved. Germline V lookup: CDR1 DFQATT, CDR2 SNEGSKA (reference sequence). Trimming took 0 bases from V and 3 from J, leaving 3 bases between them. The CDR3 has 12 residues. The DNA for the CDR3 is TGCAGTGCTAGAGACAACAATCAGCCCCAGCATTTT. Protein product: CSARDNNQPQHF.

This clonotype was detected ten times or more. V and J are TRBV19 and TRBJ1-2; the D gene is possibly TRBD1 (5 bases). This CDR3 region has 16 residues. The V and J ends lost 7 bases and 3 bases respectively, with 21 bases between them. Germline lookup yields CDR1 LNHDA and CDR2 SQIVND (reference sequence). CDR3 protein: CASKERRETDDYGYTF. CDR3 nucleotide sequence: TGTGCCAGTAAGGAGCGAAGGGAGACAGATGACTATGGCTACACCTTC.